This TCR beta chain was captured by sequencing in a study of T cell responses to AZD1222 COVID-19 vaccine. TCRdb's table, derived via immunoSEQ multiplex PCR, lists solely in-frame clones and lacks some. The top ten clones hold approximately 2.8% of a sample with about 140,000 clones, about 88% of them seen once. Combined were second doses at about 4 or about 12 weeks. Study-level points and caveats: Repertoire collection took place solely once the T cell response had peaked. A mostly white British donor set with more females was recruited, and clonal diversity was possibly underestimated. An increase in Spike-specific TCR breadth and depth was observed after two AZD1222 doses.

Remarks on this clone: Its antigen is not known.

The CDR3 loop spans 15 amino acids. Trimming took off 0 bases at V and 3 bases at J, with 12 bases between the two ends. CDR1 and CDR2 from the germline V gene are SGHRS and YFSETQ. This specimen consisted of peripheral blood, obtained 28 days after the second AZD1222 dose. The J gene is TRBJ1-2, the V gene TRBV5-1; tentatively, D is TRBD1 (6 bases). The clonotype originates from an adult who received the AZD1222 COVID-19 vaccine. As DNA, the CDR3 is TGCGCCAGCAGCTTGGCCTCAGGGACATACTATGGCTACACCTTC. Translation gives CASSLASGTYYGYTF.